This T cell receptor (beta chain) is from a study of early T cells in non-severe SARS-CoV-2 infection. Looking at the study overall: Bulk RNA taken from unsorted whole blood was sequenced, leaving chains unpaired.

Notes on the study in general: Clonotype matching in VDJdb favored anti-spike CD8 responses and did not capture private and CD4 specificities.

Individual cDNA molecules each received unique molecular identifiers attached to them. TCRdb reprocessed the 5' RACE reads with MiXCR, giving one entry per CDR3 protein. The profile covers about 39,000 distinct CDR3 sequences, with around 5.4% appearing a single time and 4% to 4.5% taken by the ten largest. As regards this clonotype: Its target is not known.

CDR1 is SGHNT, CDR2 YYREEE, per germline (reference sequence). This CDR3 has 15 residues. The junction had 11 bases not matched to a gene; V was cut back by 5 bases and J by 5 bases. This sequence joins TRBV5-4 and TRBJ2-5; 8 nucleotides match TRBD1. The sample consisted of whole blood, taken at baseline. This TCR came from an adult who was a healthcare worker with PCR-confirmed SARS-CoV-2 infection or an uninfected control (not recorded which). The CDR3: CASSVRTGRMETQYF. DNA for the CDR3: TGTGCCAGCAGTGTGCGGACAGGGAGGATGGAGACCCAGTACTTC.